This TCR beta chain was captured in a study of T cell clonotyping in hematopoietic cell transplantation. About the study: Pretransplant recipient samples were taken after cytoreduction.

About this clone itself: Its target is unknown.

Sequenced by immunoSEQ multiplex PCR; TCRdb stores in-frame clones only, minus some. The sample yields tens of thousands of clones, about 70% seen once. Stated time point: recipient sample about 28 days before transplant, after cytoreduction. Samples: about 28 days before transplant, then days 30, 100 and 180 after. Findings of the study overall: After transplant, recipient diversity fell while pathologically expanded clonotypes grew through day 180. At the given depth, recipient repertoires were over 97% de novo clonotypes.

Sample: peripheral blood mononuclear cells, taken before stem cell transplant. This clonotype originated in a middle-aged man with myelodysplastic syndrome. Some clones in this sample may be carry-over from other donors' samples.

For the CDR3, the DNA is TGTGCCAGCAGCCCCGTGGACCAATCCCAAGAGACCCAGTACTTC. Protein sequence: CASSPVDQSQETQYF. The J gene is TRBJ2-5, the V gene TRBV28; no firm D call. The V gene lost 6 bases and the J gene lost 1 base, with 15 bases spanning the gap. Germline V lookup: CDR1 MDHEN, CDR2 SYDVKM. The CDR3 sequence is 15 residues long.